Listed below are T cell receptor beta chains from one sample, sequenced in a study of cytomegalovirus exposure and HLA in healthy donors. Sequencing used immunoSEQ multiplex PCR; TCRdb keeps in-frame clones, though not all of them. The data contain some 100,000 clones, around three quarters of them singletons. What was sequenced was PBMCs. The receptors were gathered from a man aged 40-55 years in good health and CMV-seronegative. Each CDR3 is given with its conserved first and last residue. The order of the fields is V gene, J gene, D gene, clone size, CDR3 DNA, CDR3 protein. The D gene is left open where the match is weak. A clone size is listed for some rows: how often the clone was seen (once, few, many), or a class if it is expanded.

v_call: TRBV7-9
j_call: TRBJ2-1
d_call: TRBD1
clone_size: .
cdr3_nt: TGTGCCAGCAGCTTAGGACAGGGGGTTTCCTACAATGAGCAGTTCTTC
cdr3_aa: CASSLGQGVSYNEQFF

v_call: TRBV7-3
j_call: TRBJ1-1
d_call: TRBD1
clone_size: once
cdr3_nt: TGTGCCAGCAGCTCGGGACAGGGGAACACTGAAGCTTTCTTT
cdr3_aa: CASSSGQGNTEAFF

v_call: TRBV7-9
j_call: TRBJ1-1
d_call: TRBD1
clone_size: .
cdr3_nt: TGTGCCAGCAGCTTCTGGGACAGGAATGTAGCTTTCTTT
cdr3_aa: CASSFWDRNVAFF

v_call: TRBV7-2
j_call: TRBJ1-1
d_call: .
clone_size: .
cdr3_nt: TGTGCCAGCAGCAGAGACAGGTCGAACACTGAAGCTTTCTTT
cdr3_aa: CASSRDRSNTEAFF

v_call: TRBV11-2
j_call: TRBJ2-1
d_call: TRBD2
clone_size: .
cdr3_nt: TGTGCCAGCAGCTTAGAGGCGGGGGGATACTCCTACAATGAGCAGTTCTTC
cdr3_aa: CASSLEAGGYSYNEQFF

v_call: TRBV2
j_call: TRBJ2-3
d_call: TRBD2
clone_size: .
cdr3_nt: TGTGCCAGCAAGCGGGCTAGCGGGGGGGTAGATACGCAGTATTTT
cdr3_aa: CASKRASGGVDTQYF

v_call: TRBV6-5
j_call: TRBJ1-1
d_call: .
clone_size: .
cdr3_nt: TGTGCCAGCAGTTACGGGGGGGGCAGGGGGAACACTGAAGCTTTCTTT
cdr3_aa: CASSYGGGRGNTEAFF

v_call: TRBV19
j_call: TRBJ1-1
d_call: TRBD1
clone_size: .
cdr3_nt: TGTGCCAGTACCCGGGACAGACAGAACACTGAAGCTTTCTTT
cdr3_aa: CASTRDRQNTEAFF

v_call: TRBV11-2
j_call: TRBJ1-5
d_call: .
clone_size: .
cdr3_nt: TGTGCCAGCAGCTTAGGGCAGGGCGGCAATCAGCCCCAGCATTTT
cdr3_aa: CASSLGQGGNQPQHF

v_call: TRBV5-1
j_call: TRBJ2-3
d_call: TRBD2
clone_size: .
cdr3_nt: TGCGCCAGCAGCTTGGTCGGGGGGGGTACAGATACGCAGTATTTT
cdr3_aa: CASSLVGGGTDTQYF

v_call: TRBV7-8
j_call: TRBJ1-2
d_call: TRBD1
clone_size: once
cdr3_nt: TGTGCCAGCAGCTTTATCGGGGACAGGGAGGGTGGCTACACCTTC
cdr3_aa: CASSFIGDREGGYTF

v_call: TRBV6-5
j_call: TRBJ2-1
d_call: TRBD1
clone_size: .
cdr3_nt: TGTGCCAGCAGTCGACAGGGGACGACATACAATGAGCAGTTCTTC
cdr3_aa: CASSRQGTTYNEQFF

v_call: TRBV6-1
j_call: TRBJ2-5
d_call: TRBD2
clone_size: .
cdr3_nt: TGTGCCAGCAGCCGATTGACTAGCGGGGAAGAGACCCAGTACTTC
cdr3_aa: CASSRLTSGEETQYF

v_call: TRBV27
j_call: TRBJ2-5
d_call: TRBD2
clone_size: .
cdr3_nt: TGTGCCAGCACCTTTGCGCACGGACTAGCGGGGAGGATGAAAGAGACCCAGTACTTC
cdr3_aa: CASTFAHGLAGRMKETQYF

v_call: TRBV28
j_call: TRBJ2-1
d_call: .
clone_size: .
cdr3_nt: TGTGCCAGCAGTGGGGGGGTGGGACAGGCCACTTACAATGAGCAGTTCTTC
cdr3_aa: CASSGGVGQATYNEQFF

v_call: TRBV6-1
j_call: TRBJ1-2
d_call: .
clone_size: .
cdr3_nt: TGTGCCAGCAGTGAAGCGAATGGCAACGGCTACACCTTC
cdr3_aa: CASSEANGNGYTF

v_call: TRBV6-6
j_call: TRBJ1-5
d_call: TRBD1
clone_size: .
cdr3_nt: TGTGCCAGCAGTTTCGGACAGGGTAACAATCAGCCCCAGCATTTT
cdr3_aa: CASSFGQGNNQPQHF

v_call: TRBV6-5
j_call: TRBJ2-7
d_call: TRBD1
clone_size: few
cdr3_nt: TGTGCCAGCAGAAAACCGGGACAGAGCTACGAGCAGTACTTC
cdr3_aa: CASRKPGQSYEQYF

v_call: TRBV5-1
j_call: TRBJ1-4
d_call: TRBD1
clone_size: .
cdr3_nt: TGCGCCAGCAGCTTAGAACAGGGGGGAGAAAAACTGTTTTTT
cdr3_aa: CASSLEQGGEKLFF

v_call: TRBV19
j_call: TRBJ2-7
d_call: TRBD2
clone_size: .
cdr3_nt: TGTGCCAGTAGCCAGGGACTAGCGTACGAGCAGTACTTC
cdr3_aa: CASSQGLAYEQYF

v_call: TRBV19
j_call: TRBJ1-5
d_call: TRBD1
clone_size: .
cdr3_nt: TGTGCCAGTACCCTCGACAGGGGTCGATATCAGCCCCAGCATTTT
cdr3_aa: CASTLDRGRYQPQHF

v_call: TRBV9
j_call: TRBJ2-3
d_call: .
clone_size: .
cdr3_nt: TGTGCCAGCAGCGCTTATGACAGCCCGCGCACAGATACGCAGTATTTT
cdr3_aa: CASSAYDSPRTDTQYF

v_call: TRBV4-1
j_call: TRBJ1-3
d_call: TRBD1
clone_size: few
cdr3_nt: TGCGCCAGCAGCCCTACCGGGACAGGGGCCTCTGGAAACACCATATATTTT
cdr3_aa: CASSPTGTGASGNTIYF

v_call: TRBV4-2
j_call: TRBJ2-3
d_call: TRBD2
clone_size: .
cdr3_nt: TGTGCCAGCTCCGAACTAGCGGGGTTCCTCACAGATACGCAGTATTTT
cdr3_aa: CASSELAGFLTDTQYF

v_call: TRBV6-1
j_call: TRBJ1-2
d_call: .
clone_size: .
cdr3_nt: TGTGCCAGCACCTGGCCCGTAGGCTACACCTTC
cdr3_aa: CASTWPVGYTF

v_call: TRBV5-1
j_call: TRBJ2-1
d_call: TRBD1
clone_size: .
cdr3_nt: TGCGCCAGCGGCCGGTCCGGGACAGAGAAAGGGTATGAGCAGTTCTTC
cdr3_aa: CASGRSGTEKGYEQFF

v_call: TRBV6-6
j_call: TRBJ1-1
d_call: .
clone_size: .
cdr3_nt: TGTGCCAGCAGTTACGGTCCCACCGGGCAGGGCACTGAAGCTTTCTTT
cdr3_aa: CASSYGPTGQGTEAFF

v_call: TRBV7-9
j_call: TRBJ2-7
d_call: .
clone_size: .
cdr3_nt: TGTGCCAGCAGCCCCTGGGACATTCGCTACGAGCAGTACTTC
cdr3_aa: CASSPWDIRYEQYF

v_call: TRBV5-1
j_call: TRBJ1-6
d_call: TRBD1
clone_size: once
cdr3_nt: TGCGCCAGCAGCGAGGGGACAGGGCAGGATTCACCCCTCCACTTT
cdr3_aa: CASSEGTGQDSPLHF

v_call: TRBV14
j_call: TRBJ1-6
d_call: TRBD1
clone_size: .
cdr3_nt: TGTGCCAGCAGCCGACGGACAGGGGTGACTTCCCCCCTCCACTTT
cdr3_aa: CASSRRTGVTSPLHF

v_call: TRBV5-1
j_call: TRBJ2-1
d_call: .
clone_size: .
cdr3_nt: TGCGCCAGCAGCGAGGGGGAGCGAAAATTCAATGAGCAGTTCTTC
cdr3_aa: CASSEGERKFNEQFF

v_call: TRBV29-1
j_call: TRBJ1-1
d_call: TRBD1
clone_size: .
cdr3_nt: TGCAGCGTTGGGGACAGGGGGCAGGCGGCTGAAGCTTTCTTT
cdr3_aa: CSVGDRGQAAEAFF

v_call: TRBV18
j_call: TRBJ1-4
d_call: TRBD1
clone_size: .
cdr3_nt: TGTGCCAGCTCACTTAACGGACAGGGAAATAATGAAAAACTGTTTTTT
cdr3_aa: CASSLNGQGNNEKLFF

v_call: TRBV19
j_call: TRBJ2-2
d_call: TRBD1
clone_size: .
cdr3_nt: TGTGCCAGTAGTGATGGACAGGGCACCGGGGAGCTGTTTTTT
cdr3_aa: CASSDGQGTGELFF

v_call: TRBV6-6
j_call: TRBJ2-5
d_call: TRBD1
clone_size: .
cdr3_nt: TGTGCCAGCAGTTATCTGGGACAGCAAGAGACCCAGTACTTC
cdr3_aa: CASSYLGQQETQYF

v_call: TRBV7-9
j_call: TRBJ2-1
d_call: .
clone_size: .
cdr3_nt: TGTGCCAGCAGCTTTACTCCGCCCGATGAGCAGTTCTTC
cdr3_aa: CASSFTPPDEQFF

v_call: TRBV14
j_call: TRBJ2-5
d_call: TRBD2
clone_size: .
cdr3_nt: TGTGCCAGCAGCCAACCGCTAGCGGTGGGGGTGGAGACCCAGTACTTC
cdr3_aa: CASSQPLAVGVETQYF

v_call: TRBV7-9
j_call: TRBJ2-3
d_call: TRBD2
clone_size: .
cdr3_nt: TGTGCCAGCAGCTTACTGATCGGGGGGACCACAGATACGCAGTATTTT
cdr3_aa: CASSLLIGGTTDTQYF